The sequence of this T cell receptor beta chain was determined in a study of cytomegalovirus exposure and HLA in healthy donors. Libraries were prepared by immunoSEQ multiplex PCR; TCRdb keeps only in-frame clonotypes and omits some of them. Among about 220,000 clones listed, approximately 80% were seen once. This TCR came from a woman aged 25 to 39 in good health and CMV-seropositive. Material: PBMCs.

CDR3 protein: CASSPAKRQETQYF. The CDR3 region has the DNA TGTGCCAGCAGTCCGGCCAAGCGACAAGAGACCCAGTACTTC. The rearrangement joins TRBV28 to TRBJ2-5; D remains ambiguous. CDR3 length equals 14 residues. V gave up 5 bases and J gave up 2 bases, with 12 bases separating them. Germline values: CDR1 MDHEN, CDR2 SYDVKM.